This T cell receptor (beta chain) was profiled in a study of cytomegalovirus exposure and HLA in healthy donors. Overall study results and limits: It was shown in a later analysis that HLA-associated TCR beta chains were more clonally expanded than other, equally common chains.

Trimming removed 0 bases from V and 0 bases from J; junction bases left unmatched: 5. Germline loops: CDR1 SGHDT, CDR2 YYEEEE. This CDR3 spans 16 amino acids. Remarks on this clone: Antigen unknown.

13 Jbeta primers and 60 Vbeta primers were used for the PCR. Authors' processing steps: A later analysis tallied some 80 million unique TCR beta chains, 8.5 million to 11 million of them shared. Data came from immunoSEQ multiplex PCR; TCRdb stores just in-frame clones and leaves some out. The V and J calls and clone size were taken over from that table, and D and trimming were inferred from the DNA. Found here are roughly 130,000 clones, 66% of them singletons; the top ten hold more than 1.5%. Sequenced sample: PBMCs. The chain uses TRBV5-6 and TRBJ2-7, with 8 positions matching TRBD1. The origin of this receptor is a man aged 18 to 35 in good health and CMV-seronegative. The CDR3: CASSLGTGTGSYEQYF. The CDR3 bases are TGTGCCAGCAGCTTGGGTACCGGGACAGGCTCCTACGAGCAGTACTTC.